These 8 T cell receptor beta chains came from one sample sequenced in a study of T cells in Graves' hyperthyroidism and ophthalmopathy. It was RNA transcripts that yielded the amplified TCR beta CDR3 regions. An initial round of RT-PCR targeting the TCR CDR3 relied on the HTBI primer set. TCRdb itself ran the multiplex PCR reads through MiXCR, one entry per CDR3 protein. Among around 250,000 distinct CDR3 sequences listed, roughly 14% were seen once. Sample: blood. These receptors were taken from a woman in her thirties or forties with Graves' hyperthyroidism that later progressed to Graves' ophthalmopathy.

Notes on this clonotype: A much larger clone differs from this one at a single base, so this may be a read error. The CDR3 protein is CASSPGTSGRMGQETQYF. CDR3 nucleotides: TGTGCCAGCAGCCCCGGGACTAGCGGGAGGATGGGGCAAGAGACCCAGTACTTC. The chain joins TRBV7-9 to TRBJ2-5, with 15 positions matching TRBD2. CDR1 and CDR2 (germline): SEHNR, FQNEAQ (reference sequence). V trimming: 5 bases; J trimming: 2 bases; junction bases outside the gene matches: 9. This CDR3 comprises 18 residues.

This clonotype was seen repeatedly, ten times or more. The chain joins TRBV28 to TRBJ2-1, with 9 nucleotides matching TRBD1. This CDR3 region has 13 residues. Germline CDR1 reads MDHEN; CDR2 reads SYDVKM. With 6 bases clipped from V and 12 bases from J, the junction kept 9 bases outside the gene matches. CDR3 bases: TGTGCCAGCAGGGACAGGGGCCACCCGGGGCAGTTCTTC. Protein sequence: CASRDRGHPGQFF. Looking up the rest from reference TRBV28 and TRBJ2-1 gives the full variable domain: DVKVTQSSRYLVKRTGEKVFLECVQDMDHENMFWYRQDPGLGLRLIYFSYDVKMKEKGDIPEGYSVSREKKERFSLILESASTNQTSMYLCASRDRGHPGQFFGPGTRLTVL.

The chain carries TRBV20-1 and TRBJ2-7, with a tentative D call TRBD2 (5 bases). V was clipped by 6 bases and J by 0 bases, with 12 bases between them. CDR3 length equals 13 residues. Germline lookup yields CDR1 DFQATT and CDR2 SNEGSKA (reference sequence). The CDR3 here is CSADGLPSYEQYF. CDR3 DNA: TGCAGTGCCGACGGACTTCCCTCCTACGAGCAGTACTTC.

This CDR3 reads CASSLDRTLAGGLYEQYF. DNA of the CDR3: TGTGCCAGCAGCCTTGACAGGACTCTAGCGGGAGGTCTCTACGAGCAGTACTTC. The gene calls are TRBV28 and TRBJ2-7, with 11 bases that match TRBD2. J gave up 3 bases and V 6 bases, and 16 bases lay outside the gene matches. The CDR3 runs to 18 residues. Germline V CDR1 and CDR2: MDHEN, SYDVKM.

This clonotype was counted only a few times. The chain carries TRBV7-2 and TRBJ2-3; unclear D gene. Germline V gene lookup returns CDR1 SGHTA and CDR2 FQGNSA. The V gene lost 1 base and the J gene lost 7 bases, with 15 bases spanning the gap. The CDR3 is made up of 15 amino acids. CDR3 in DNA: TGTGCCAGCAGCTTAGAAGGGCCAGGCAGTTATACGCAGTATTTT. It translates to CASSLEGPGSYTQYF.

This clonotype was picked up a small number of times. This rearrangement joins TRBV7-6 to TRBJ2-2; the match to TRBD2 covers 10 bases. Germline values: CDR1 SGHVS, CDR2 FNYEAQ. CDR3 length: 18 amino acids. After removal of 2 bases from V and 0 bases from J, the junction contained 6 bases not matched to a gene. The DNA of the CDR3 is TGTGCCAGCAGCTTAAAAACGACTAGCGGGCCGAACACCGGGGAGCTGTTTTTT. Translated, it gives CASSLKTTSGPNTGELFF.

In its sample, this clonotype was seen many times. The V and J genes are TRBV6-1 and TRBJ2-1, with 7 bases lining up with TRBD1. CDR1 is MNHNS and CDR2 is SASEGT in the germline V gene. This CDR3 is built from 15 residues. Trimming cost V 4 bases and J 10 bases; bases outside gene matches: 13. CDR3 sequence: CASSGPGQTLGEQFF. The CDR3 DNA reads as TGTGCCAGCAGTGGACCGGGACAGACTTTGGGGGAGCAGTTCTTC.

There are many counts of this clonotype. The chain links TRBV2 to TRBJ2-3, with 12 bases lining up with TRBD2. The CDR3 contains 16 residues. Losses at the gene ends were 6 bases for V and 3 bases for J; bases not matched to a gene: 7. The V gene's germline CDR1 is SNHLY and CDR2 FYNNEI. DNA for the CDR3: TGTGCCAGCAGCCCCGAGGGACTAGCGGGTACAGATACGCAGTATTTT. Translated, it gives CASSPEGLAGTDTQYF.